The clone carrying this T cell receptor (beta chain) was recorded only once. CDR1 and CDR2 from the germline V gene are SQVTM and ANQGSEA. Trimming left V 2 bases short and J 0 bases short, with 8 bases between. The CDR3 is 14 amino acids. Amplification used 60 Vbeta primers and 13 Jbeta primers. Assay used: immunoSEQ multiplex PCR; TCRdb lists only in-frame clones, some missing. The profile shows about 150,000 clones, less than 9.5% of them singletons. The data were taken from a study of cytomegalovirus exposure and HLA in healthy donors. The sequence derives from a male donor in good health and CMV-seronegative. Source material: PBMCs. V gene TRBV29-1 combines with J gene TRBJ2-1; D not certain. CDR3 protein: CSVEFLSSYNEQFF. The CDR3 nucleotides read TGCAGCGTTGAATTTTTGAGCTCCTACAATGAGCAGTTCTTC.